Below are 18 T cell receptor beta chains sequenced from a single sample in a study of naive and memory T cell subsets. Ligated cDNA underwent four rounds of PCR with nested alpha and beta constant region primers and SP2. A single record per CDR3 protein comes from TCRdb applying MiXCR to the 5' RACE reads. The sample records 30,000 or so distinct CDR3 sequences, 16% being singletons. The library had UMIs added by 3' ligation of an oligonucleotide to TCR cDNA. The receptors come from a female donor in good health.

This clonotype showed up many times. The CDR3 nucleotides are TGCAATGCAGGGACCGCGACCCAAGAGACCCAGTACTTC. Protein product: CNAGTATQETQYF. V and J are TRBV20-1 and TRBJ2-5, with D possibly called TRBD1 or TRBD2 (5 bases each). CDR3 length: 13 amino acids. Germline V gene data show CDR1 as DFQATT and CDR2 as SNEGSKA (reference sequence).

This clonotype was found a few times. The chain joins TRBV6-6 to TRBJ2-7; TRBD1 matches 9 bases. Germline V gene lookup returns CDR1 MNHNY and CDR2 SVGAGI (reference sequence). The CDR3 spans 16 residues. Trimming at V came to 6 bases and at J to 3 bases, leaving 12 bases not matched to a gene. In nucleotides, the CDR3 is TGTGCCAGCAGCCGATTCCGGGACAGGGCTAACTACGAGCAGTACTTC. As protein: CASSRFRDRANYEQYF.

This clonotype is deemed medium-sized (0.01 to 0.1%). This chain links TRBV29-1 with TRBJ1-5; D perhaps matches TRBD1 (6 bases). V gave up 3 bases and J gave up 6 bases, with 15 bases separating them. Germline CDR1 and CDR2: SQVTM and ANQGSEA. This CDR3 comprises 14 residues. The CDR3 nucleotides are TGCAGCGTTGAGGTAGCACAGGGTGGTCAGCCCCAGCATTTT. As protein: CSVEVAQGGQPQHF.

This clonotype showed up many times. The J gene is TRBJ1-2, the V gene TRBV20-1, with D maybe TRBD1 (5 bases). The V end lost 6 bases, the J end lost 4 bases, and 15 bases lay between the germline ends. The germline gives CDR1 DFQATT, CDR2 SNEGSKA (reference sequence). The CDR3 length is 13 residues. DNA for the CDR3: TGCAGTGCGATTGGGGGGTTATCCTATGGCTACACCTTC. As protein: CSAIGGLSYGYTF.

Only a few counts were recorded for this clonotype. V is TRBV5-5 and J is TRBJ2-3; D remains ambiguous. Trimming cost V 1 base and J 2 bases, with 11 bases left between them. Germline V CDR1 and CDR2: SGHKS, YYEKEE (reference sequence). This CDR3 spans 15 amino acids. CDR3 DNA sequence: TGTGCCAGCAGCTTGCTGGGCCTTGTCACAGATACGCAGTATTTT. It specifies CASSLLGLVTDTQYF.

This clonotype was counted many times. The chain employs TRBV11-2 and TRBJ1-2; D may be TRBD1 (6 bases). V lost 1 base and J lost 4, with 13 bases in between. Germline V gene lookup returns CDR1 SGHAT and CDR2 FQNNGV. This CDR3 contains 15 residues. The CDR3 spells CASSLVGGSGYGYTF. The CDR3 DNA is TGTGCCAGCAGCTTAGTCGGGGGCTCTGGCTATGGCTACACCTTC.

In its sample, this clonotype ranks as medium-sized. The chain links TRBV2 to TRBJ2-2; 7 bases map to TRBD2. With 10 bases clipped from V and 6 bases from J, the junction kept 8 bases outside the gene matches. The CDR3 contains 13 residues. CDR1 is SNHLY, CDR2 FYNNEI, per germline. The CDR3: CAKSGREAGELFF. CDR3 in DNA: TGTGCCAAATCAGGGAGGGAGGCCGGGGAGCTGTTTTTT.

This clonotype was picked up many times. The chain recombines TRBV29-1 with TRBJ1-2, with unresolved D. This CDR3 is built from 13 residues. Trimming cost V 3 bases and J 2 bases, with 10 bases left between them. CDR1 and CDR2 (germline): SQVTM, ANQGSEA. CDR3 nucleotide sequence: TGCAGCGTTGACCAGACGGGGAACTATGGCTACACCTTC. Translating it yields CSVDQTGNYGYTF. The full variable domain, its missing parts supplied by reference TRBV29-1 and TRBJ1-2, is SAVISQKPSRDICQRGTSLTIQCQVDSQVTMMFWYRQQPGQSLTLIATANQGSEATYESGFVIDKFPISRPNLTFSTLTVSNMSPEDSSIYLCSVDQTGNYGYTFGSGTRLTVV.

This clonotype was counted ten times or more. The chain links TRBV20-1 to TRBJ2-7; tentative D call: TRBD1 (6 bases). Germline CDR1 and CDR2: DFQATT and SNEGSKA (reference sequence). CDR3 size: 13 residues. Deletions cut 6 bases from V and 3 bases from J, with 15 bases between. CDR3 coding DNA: TGCAGTGCCGCCGGGACAAACATCTACGAGCAGTACTTC. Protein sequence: CSAAGTNIYEQYF.

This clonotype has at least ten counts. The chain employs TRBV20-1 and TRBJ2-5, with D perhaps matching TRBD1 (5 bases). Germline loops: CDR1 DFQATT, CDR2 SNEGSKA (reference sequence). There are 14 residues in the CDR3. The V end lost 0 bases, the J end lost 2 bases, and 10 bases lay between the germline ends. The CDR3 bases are TGCAGTGCTAGAGATCCTCCAGGGCAAGAGACCCAGTACTTC. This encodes CSARDPPGQETQYF.

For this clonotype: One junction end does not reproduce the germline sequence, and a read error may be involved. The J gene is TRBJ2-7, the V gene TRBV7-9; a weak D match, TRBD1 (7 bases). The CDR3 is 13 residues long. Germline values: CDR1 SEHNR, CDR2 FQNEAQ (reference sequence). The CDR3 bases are TGTGCCAGCAGCTTAGCGACTGGGACCAGGGGGGACTTC. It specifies CASSLATGTRGDF. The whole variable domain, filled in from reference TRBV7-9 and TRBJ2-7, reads DTGVSQNPRHKITKRGQNVTFRCDPISEHNRLYWYRQTLGQGPEFLTYFQNEAQLEKSRLLSDRFSAERPKGSFSTLEIQRTEQGDSAMYLCASSLATGTRGDFGPGTRLTVT.

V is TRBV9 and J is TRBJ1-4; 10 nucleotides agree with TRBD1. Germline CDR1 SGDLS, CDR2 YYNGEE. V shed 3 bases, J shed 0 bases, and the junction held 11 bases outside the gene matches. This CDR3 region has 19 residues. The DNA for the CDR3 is TGTGCCAGCAGCGCAACCCGGGACAGGGGAAGAGCAACTAATGAAAAACTGTTTTTT. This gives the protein CASSATRDRGRATNEKLFF.

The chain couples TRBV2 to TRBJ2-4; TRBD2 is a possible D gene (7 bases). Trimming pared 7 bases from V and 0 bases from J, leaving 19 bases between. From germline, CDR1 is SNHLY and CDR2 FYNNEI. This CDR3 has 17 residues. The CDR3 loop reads CASIRGATKLAKNIQYF. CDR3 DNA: TGTGCCAGCATTCGGGGGGCGACTAAATTAGCCAAAAACATTCAGTACTTC.

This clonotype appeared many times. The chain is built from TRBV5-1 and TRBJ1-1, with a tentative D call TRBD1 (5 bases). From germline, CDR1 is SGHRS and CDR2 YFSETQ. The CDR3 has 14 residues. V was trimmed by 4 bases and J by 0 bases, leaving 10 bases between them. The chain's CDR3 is CASSPGRMNTEAFF. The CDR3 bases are TGCGCCAGCAGCCCAGGGCGAATGAACACTGAAGCTTTCTTT.

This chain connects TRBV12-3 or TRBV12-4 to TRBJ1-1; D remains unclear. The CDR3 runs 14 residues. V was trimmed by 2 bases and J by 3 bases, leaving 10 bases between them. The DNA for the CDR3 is TGTGCCAGCAGTTTACGACCCACGGACACTGAAGCTTTCTTT. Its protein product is CASSLRPTDTEAFF.

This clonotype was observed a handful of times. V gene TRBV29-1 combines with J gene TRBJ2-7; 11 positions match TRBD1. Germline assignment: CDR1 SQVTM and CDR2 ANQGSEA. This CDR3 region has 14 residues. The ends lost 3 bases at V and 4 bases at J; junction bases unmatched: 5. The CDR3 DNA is TGCAGCGTTGACGGACAGGGGGCTGAGTACGAGCAGTACTTC. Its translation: CSVDGQGAEYEQYF.

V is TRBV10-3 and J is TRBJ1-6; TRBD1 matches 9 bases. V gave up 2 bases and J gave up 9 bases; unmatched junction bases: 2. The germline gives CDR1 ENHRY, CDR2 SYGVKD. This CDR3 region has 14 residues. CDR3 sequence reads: CAISETGGSSPLHF. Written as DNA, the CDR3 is TGTGCCATCAGTGAGACAGGGGGCAGTTCACCCCTCCACTTT.

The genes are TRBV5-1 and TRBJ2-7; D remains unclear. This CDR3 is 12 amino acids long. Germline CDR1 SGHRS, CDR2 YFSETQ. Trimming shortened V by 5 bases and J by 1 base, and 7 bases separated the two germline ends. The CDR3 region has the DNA TGCGCCAGCAGGGACCCTTCCTACGAGCAGTACTTC. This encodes CASRDPSYEQYF.